The 12 T cell receptor beta chains below come from one sample, sequenced in a study of PD-L1 blockade in urothelial cancer. Profiled with immunoSEQ multiplex PCR; TCRdb holds only in-frame clones, not every one. The sample lists over 65,000 clones, approximately 81% occurring once. Sample: PBMCs, taken around atezolizumab (anti-PD-L1) treatment. All receptors derive from a man aged 65 to 79 with urothelial cancer.

V and J are TRBV29-1 and TRBJ2-7; D possibly corresponds to TRBD2 (7 bases). The CDR3 runs 13 residues. V lost 6 bases, J lost 0 bases, and 12 bases lay in between. From germline, CDR1 is SQVTM and CDR2 ANQGSEA. The CDR3 loop is CSVEGGVSYEQYF. As DNA, the CDR3 is TGCAGCGTCGAGGGGGGGGTCTCCTACGAGCAGTACTTC.

The rearrangement links TRBV10-3 to TRBJ1-2; 10 bases fit TRBD1. Trimming at V came to 4 bases and at J to 4 bases, leaving 6 bases not matched to a gene. The CDR3 length is 15 residues. Germline V gene data show CDR1 as ENHRY and CDR2 as SYGVKD. CDR3 sequence reads: CAISGRDRGGYGYTF. CDR3 DNA: TGTGCCATCAGTGGCCGGGACAGGGGCGGCTATGGCTACACCTTC.

J is TRBJ2-3 and V is TRBV29-1, with 8 bases that match TRBD2. Trimming removed 7 bases from V and 1 base from J; junction bases left unmatched: 4. CDR1 SQVTM and CDR2 ANQGSEA come from the germline V gene. This CDR3 comprises 13 residues. The CDR3 loop reads CSGASGRTDTQYF. CDR3 nucleotide sequence: TGCAGCGGAGCTAGCGGGCGCACAGATACGCAGTATTTT.

V is TRBV7-6 and J is TRBJ2-1; 7 nucleotides line up with TRBD1. CDR3 length: 17 amino acids. CDR1 is SGHVS, CDR2 FNYEAQ, per germline. Trimming at V came to 5 bases and at J to 4 bases, leaving 14 bases not matched to a gene. CDR3 amino acids: CASSLSTGQNNYNEQFF. Here the CDR3 DNA reads TGTGCCAGCAGCCTTTCGACGGGACAGAACAATTACAATGAGCAGTTCTTC.

The V gene is TRBV6-5, the J gene TRBJ1-5, with D possibly matching TRBD1 (5 bases). Between the trimmed V and J ends, which lost 6 bases and 0 bases, there was a span of 12 bases. This CDR3 spans 15 amino acids. The germline V gene has CDR1 MNHEY and CDR2 SVGAGI. CDR3 region: CASRLTVYSNQPQHF. DNA for the CDR3: TGTGCCAGCAGATTGACAGTATATAGCAATCAGCCCCAGCATTTT.

V and J are TRBV5-1 and TRBJ2-7; TRBD1 matches at 12 bases. With 3 bases clipped from V and 6 bases from J, the junction kept 10 bases outside the gene matches. CDR3 length: 16 residues. Germline V gene sequence: CDR1 SGHRS, CDR2 YFSETQ. The CDR3 protein is CASSYPGQGARTEQYF. The DNA of the CDR3 is TGCGCCAGCAGCTATCCGGGACAGGGGGCGCGAACCGAGCAGTACTTC.

J is TRBJ2-2 and V is TRBV6-1; 7 bases are a match to TRBD2. Looked up from germline, CDR1 is MNHNS and CDR2 is SASEGT. J lost 4 bases, V lost 4 bases, and 12 bases had no gene match. There are 17 residues in the CDR3. The CDR3 here is CASSVRKGGGLTGELFF. CDR3 in DNA: TGTGCCAGCAGTGTGAGGAAGGGCGGGGGACTCACCGGGGAGCTGTTTTTT.

The V gene is TRBV10-1, the J gene TRBJ1-6; D may be TRBD1 (6 bases). V gave up 3 bases and J gave up 8 bases, with 17 bases separating them. The CDR3 runs 16 residues. Germline V lookup: CDR1 WNHNN, CDR2 SYGVQD (reference sequence). The CDR3 DNA follows: TGCGCCAGCAGTGAACCTCAACAGGGTAGGTATTCACCCCTCCACTTT. Translation: CASSEPQQGRYSPLHF.

The chain recombines TRBV9 with TRBJ1-3; D is unresolved. This CDR3 has 16 residues. CDR1 and CDR2 (germline): SGDLS, YYNGEE. The V gene lost 0 bases and the J gene lost 4 bases, with 14 bases spanning the gap. DNA of the CDR3: TGTGCCAGCAGCGTAGAAGTCGCGGGGTCCGGAAACACCATATATTTT. It encodes CASSVEVAGSGNTIYF.

The gene calls are TRBV6-1 and TRBJ2-1; 7 bases are a match to TRBD1. There are 16 residues in the CDR3. V dropped 2 bases and J dropped 2; count of bases not matched to a gene: 6. Germline assignment: CDR1 MNHNS and CDR2 SASEGT. CDR3 in DNA: TGTGCCAGCAGTGAAAGGAGAGGGGGCGCCTACAATGAGCAGTTCTTC. Protein sequence: CASSERRGGAYNEQFF.

This chain joins TRBV28 and TRBJ2-3; 8 nucleotides agree with TRBD2. The ends lost 3 bases at V and 1 base at J; junction bases unmatched: 9. Germline V gene lookup returns CDR1 MDHEN and CDR2 SYDVKM. CDR3 length equals 17 residues. For the CDR3, the DNA is TGTGCCAGCAGTTTGAGAGACGCGGGAGGCCGCACAGATACGCAGTATTTT. It specifies CASSLRDAGGRTDTQYF.

The chain is built from TRBV10-3 and TRBJ1-2; D is possibly TRBD1 (5 bases). Trimming pared 3 bases from V and 1 base from J, leaving 9 bases between. The CDR3 spans 14 residues. Germline-derived CDR1 and CDR2 are ENHRY and SYGVKD. This chain's CDR3 is CAISDGGFNYGYTF. The CDR3 DNA reads as TGTGCCATCAGTGACGGGGGATTTAACTATGGCTACACCTTC.